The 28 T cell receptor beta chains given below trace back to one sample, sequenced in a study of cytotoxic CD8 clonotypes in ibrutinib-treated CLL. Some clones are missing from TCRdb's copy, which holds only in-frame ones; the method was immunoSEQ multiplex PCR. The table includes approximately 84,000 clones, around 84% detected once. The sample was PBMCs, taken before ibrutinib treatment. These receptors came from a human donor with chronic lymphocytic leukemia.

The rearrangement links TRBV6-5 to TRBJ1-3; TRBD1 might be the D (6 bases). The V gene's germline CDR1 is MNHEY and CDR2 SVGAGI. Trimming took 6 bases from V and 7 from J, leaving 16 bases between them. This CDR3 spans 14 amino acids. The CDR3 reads CASSPGQMRNTIYF. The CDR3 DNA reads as TGTGCCAGCAGCCCCGGACAGATGAGGAACACCATATATTTT.

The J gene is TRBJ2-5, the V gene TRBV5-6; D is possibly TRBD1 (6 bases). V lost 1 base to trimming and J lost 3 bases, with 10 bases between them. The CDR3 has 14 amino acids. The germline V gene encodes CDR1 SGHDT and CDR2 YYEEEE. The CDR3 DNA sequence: TGTGCCAGCAGCTTGTGGGACAAGAAAGAGACCCAGTACTTC. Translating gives CASSLWDKKETQYF.

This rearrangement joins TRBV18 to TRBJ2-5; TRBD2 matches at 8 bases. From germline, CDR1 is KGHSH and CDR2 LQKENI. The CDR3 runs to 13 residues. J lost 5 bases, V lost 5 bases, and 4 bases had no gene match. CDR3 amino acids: CASSIAGRETQYF. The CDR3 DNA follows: TGTGCCAGCTCAATAGCGGGGCGGGAGACCCAGTACTTC.

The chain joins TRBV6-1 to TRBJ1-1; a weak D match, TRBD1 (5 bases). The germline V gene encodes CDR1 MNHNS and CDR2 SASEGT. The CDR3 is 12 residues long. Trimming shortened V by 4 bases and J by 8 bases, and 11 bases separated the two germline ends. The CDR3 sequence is CASSGGRVEAFF. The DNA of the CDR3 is TGTGCCAGCAGTGGAGGCAGGGTCGAAGCTTTCTTT.

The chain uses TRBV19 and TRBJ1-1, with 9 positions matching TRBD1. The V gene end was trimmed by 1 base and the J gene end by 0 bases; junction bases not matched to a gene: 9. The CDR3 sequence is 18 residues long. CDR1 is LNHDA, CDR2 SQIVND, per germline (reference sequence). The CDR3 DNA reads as TGTGCCAGTAGTATAGGATCCAGGACAGGGGTCTTGAACACTGAAGCTTTCTTT. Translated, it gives CASSIGSRTGVLNTEAFF.

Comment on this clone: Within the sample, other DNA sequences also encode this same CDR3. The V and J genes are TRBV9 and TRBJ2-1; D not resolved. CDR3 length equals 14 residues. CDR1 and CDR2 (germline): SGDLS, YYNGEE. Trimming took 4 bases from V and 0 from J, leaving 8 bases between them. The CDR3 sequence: CASSPRVSYNEQFF. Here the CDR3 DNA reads TGTGCCAGCAGCCCCCGGGTCTCCTACAATGAGCAGTTCTTC.

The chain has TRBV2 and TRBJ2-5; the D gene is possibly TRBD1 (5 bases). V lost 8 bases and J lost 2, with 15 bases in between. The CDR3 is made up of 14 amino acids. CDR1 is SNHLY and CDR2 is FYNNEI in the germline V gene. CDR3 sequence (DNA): TGTGCCAGCGGACAAAGGTCGTTACAAGAGACCCAGTACTTC. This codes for CASGQRSLQETQYF.

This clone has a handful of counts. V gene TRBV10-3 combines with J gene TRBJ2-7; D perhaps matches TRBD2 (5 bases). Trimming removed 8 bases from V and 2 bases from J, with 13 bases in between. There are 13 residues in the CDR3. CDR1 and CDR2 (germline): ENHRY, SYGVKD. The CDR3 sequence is CAISRGIAYEQYF. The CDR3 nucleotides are TGTGCCATCTCCCGAGGGATCGCCTACGAGCAGTACTTC.

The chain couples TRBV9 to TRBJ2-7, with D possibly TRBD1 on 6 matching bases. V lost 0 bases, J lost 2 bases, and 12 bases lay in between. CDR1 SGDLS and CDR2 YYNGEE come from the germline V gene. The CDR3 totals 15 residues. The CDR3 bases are TGTGCCAGCAGCGTAGAACAGGGAGAGGCCTACGAGCAGTACTTC. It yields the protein CASSVEQGEAYEQYF.

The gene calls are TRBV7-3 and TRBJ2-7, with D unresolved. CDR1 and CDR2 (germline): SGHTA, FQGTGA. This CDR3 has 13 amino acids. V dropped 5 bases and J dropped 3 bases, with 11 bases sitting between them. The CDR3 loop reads CASSPGPGYEQYF. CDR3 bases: TGTGCCAGCAGCCCCGGACCCGGCTACGAGCAGTACTTC. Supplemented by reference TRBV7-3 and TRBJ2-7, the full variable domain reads GAGVSQTPSNKVTEKGKYVELRCDPISGHTALYWYRQSLGQGPEFLIYFQGTGAADDSGLPNDRFFAVRPEGSVSTLKIQRTERGDSAVYLCASSPGPGYEQYFGPGTRLTVT.

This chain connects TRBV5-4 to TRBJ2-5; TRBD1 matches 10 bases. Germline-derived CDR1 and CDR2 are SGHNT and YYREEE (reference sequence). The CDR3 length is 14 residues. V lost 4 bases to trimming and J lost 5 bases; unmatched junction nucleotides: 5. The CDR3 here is CASSKDRGSETQYF. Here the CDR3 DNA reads TGTGCCAGCAGCAAGGACAGGGGGAGCGAGACCCAGTACTTC.

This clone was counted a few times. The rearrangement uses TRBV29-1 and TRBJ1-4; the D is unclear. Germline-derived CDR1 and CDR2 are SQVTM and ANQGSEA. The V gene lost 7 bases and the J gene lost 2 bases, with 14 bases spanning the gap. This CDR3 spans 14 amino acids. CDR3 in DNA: TGCAGCGCCTCGCAGCAGAGTACTAATGAAAAACTGTTTTTT. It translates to CSASQQSTNEKLFF.

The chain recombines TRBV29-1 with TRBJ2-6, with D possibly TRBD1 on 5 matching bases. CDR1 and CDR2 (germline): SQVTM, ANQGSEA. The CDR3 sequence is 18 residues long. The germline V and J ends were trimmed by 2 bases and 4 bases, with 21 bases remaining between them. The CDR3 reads CSVELVQGNLLGANVLTF. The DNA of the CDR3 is TGCAGCGTTGAACTGGTCCAGGGCAACCTTTTAGGGGCCAACGTCCTGACTTTC.

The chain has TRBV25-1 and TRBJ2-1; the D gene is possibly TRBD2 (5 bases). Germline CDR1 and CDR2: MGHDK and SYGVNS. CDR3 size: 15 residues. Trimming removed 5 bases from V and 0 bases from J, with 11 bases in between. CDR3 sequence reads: CASSPRTHSYNEQFF. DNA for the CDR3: TGTGCCAGCAGTCCTCGGACTCACTCCTACAATGAGCAGTTCTTC.

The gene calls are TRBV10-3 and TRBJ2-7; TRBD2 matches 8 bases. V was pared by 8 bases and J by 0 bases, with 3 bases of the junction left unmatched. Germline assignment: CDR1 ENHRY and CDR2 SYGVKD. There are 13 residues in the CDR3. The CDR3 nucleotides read TGTGCCATCTTACGGGAGGGCTCCTACGAGCAGTACTTC. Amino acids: CAILREGSYEQYF.

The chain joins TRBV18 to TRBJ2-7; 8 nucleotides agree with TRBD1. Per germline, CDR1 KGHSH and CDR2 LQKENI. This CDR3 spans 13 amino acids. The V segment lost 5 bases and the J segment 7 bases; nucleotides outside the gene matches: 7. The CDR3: CASSNTGQGEQYF. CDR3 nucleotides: TGTGCCAGCTCAAATACAGGACAGGGTGAGCAGTACTTC.

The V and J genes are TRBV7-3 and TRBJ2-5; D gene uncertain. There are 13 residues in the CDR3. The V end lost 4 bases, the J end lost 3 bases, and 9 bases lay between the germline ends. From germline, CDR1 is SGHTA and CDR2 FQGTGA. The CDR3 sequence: CASSSFGKETQYF. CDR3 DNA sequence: TGTGCCAGCAGCTCGTTTGGCAAAGAGACCCAGTACTTC.

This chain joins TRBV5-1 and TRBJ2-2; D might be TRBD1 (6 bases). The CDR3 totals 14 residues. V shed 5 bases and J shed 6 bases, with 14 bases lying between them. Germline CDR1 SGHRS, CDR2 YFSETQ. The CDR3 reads CASRAGESAGELFF. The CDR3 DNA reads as TGCGCCAGCAGAGCAGGGGAAAGTGCCGGGGAGCTGTTTTTT.

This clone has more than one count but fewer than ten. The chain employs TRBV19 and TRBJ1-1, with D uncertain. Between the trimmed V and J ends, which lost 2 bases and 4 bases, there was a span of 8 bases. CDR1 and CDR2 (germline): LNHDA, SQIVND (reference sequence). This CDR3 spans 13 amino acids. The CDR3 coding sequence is TGTGCCAGTAGTATAACACTACGCACTGAAGCTTTCTTT. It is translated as CASSITLRTEAFF.

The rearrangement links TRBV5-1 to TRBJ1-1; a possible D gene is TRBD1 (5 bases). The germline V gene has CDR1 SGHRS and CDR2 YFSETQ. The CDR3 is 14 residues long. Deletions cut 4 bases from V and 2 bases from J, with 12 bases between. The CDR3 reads CASSPRDPNTEAFF. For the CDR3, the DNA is TGCGCCAGCAGCCCCCGGGACCCCAACACTGAAGCTTTCTTT.

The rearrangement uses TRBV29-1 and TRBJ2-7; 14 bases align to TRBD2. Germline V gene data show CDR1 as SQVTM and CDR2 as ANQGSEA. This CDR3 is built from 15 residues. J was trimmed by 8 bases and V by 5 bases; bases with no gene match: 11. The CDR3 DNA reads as TGCAGCGTTCTCTTCGGGACTAGCGGGAGAGGCCAGCAGTACTTC. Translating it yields CSVLFGTSGRGQQYF.

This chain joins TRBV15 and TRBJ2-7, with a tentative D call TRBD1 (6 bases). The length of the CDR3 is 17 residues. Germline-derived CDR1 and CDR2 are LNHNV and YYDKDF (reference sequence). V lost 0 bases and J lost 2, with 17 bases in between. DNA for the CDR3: TGTGCCACCAGCAGAGAACAACGACAGGCAATTCCCTACGAGCAGTACTTC. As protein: CATSREQRQAIPYEQYF.

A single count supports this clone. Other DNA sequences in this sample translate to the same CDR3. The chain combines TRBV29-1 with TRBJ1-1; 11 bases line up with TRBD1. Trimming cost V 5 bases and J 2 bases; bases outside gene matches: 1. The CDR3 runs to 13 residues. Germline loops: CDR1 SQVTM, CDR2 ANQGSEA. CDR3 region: CSVRTGGNTEAFF. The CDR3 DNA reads TGCAGCGTTAGGACAGGGGGCAACACTGAAGCTTTCTTT.

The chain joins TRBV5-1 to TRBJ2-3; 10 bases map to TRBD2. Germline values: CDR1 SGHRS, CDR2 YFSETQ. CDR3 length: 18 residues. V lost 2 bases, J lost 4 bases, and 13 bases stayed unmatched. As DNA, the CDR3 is TGCGCCAGCAGCTTCCGGGGGACTAGCGAAGGAGGGTCAGATACGCAGTATTTT. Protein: CASSFRGTSEGGSDTQYF.

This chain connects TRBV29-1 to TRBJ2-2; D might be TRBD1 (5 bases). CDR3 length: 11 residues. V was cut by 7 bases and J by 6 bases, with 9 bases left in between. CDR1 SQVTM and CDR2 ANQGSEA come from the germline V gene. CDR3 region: CSGRGSGELFF. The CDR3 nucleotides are TGCAGCGGAAGGGGATCCGGGGAGCTGTTTTTT.

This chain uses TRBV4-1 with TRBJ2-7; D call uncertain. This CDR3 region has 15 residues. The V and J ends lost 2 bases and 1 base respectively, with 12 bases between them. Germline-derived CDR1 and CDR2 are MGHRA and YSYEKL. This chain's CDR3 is CASSQFHSPSYEQYF. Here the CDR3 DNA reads TGCGCCAGCAGCCAATTTCACTCCCCGTCCTACGAGCAGTACTTC.

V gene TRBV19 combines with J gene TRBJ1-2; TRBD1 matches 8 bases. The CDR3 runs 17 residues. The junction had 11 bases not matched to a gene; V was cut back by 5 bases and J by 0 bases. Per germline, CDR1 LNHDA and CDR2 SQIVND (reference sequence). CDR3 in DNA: TGTGCCAGTAGTTCCTTACCGGGACAGGAGCCTAACTATGGCTACACCTTC. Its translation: CASSSLPGQEPNYGYTF.

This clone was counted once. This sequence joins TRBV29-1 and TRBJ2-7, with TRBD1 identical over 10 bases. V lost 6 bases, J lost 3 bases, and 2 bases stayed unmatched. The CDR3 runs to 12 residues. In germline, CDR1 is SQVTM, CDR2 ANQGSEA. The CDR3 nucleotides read TGCAGCGTAGGGGACAGGGGCTACGAGCAGTACTTC. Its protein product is CSVGDRGYEQYF.